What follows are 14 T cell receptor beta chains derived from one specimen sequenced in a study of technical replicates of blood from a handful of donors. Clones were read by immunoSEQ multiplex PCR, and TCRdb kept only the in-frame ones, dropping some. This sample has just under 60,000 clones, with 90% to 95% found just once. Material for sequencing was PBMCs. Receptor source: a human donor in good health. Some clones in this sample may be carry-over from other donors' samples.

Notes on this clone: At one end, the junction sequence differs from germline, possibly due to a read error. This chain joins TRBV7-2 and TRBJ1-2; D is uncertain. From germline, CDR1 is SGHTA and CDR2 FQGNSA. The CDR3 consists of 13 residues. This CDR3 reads CASRFSPTEGYTF. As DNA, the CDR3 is TGTGCCAGCCGCTTTTCGCCAACGGAGGGCTACACCTTC.

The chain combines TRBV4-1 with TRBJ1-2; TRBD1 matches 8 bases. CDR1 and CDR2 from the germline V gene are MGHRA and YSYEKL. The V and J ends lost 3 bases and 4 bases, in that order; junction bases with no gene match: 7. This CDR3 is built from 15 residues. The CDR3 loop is CASSHPGQAVYGYTF. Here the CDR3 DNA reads TGCGCCAGCAGCCACCCGGGACAGGCGGTCTATGGCTACACCTTC.

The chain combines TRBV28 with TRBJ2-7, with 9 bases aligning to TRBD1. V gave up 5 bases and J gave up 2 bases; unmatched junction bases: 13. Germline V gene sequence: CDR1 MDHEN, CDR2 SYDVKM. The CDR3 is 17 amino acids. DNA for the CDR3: TGTGCCAGCAGTGGCTCTGGAGGGACAGGGATCGCCTACGAGCAGTACTTC. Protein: CASSGSGGTGIAYEQYF. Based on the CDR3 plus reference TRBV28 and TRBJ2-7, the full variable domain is DVKVTQSSRYLVKRTGEKVFLECVQDMDHENMFWYRQDPGLGLRLIYFSYDVKMKEKGDIPEGYSVSREKKERFSLILESASTNQTSMYLCASSGSGGTGIAYEQYFGPGTRLTVT.

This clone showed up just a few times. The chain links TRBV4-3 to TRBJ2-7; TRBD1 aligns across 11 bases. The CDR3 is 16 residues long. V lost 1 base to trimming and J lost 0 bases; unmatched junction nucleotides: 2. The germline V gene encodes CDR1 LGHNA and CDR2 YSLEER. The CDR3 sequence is CASSQGDRGSSYEQYF. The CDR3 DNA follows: TGCGCCAGCAGCCAAGGGGACAGGGGGAGCTCCTACGAGCAGTACTTC.

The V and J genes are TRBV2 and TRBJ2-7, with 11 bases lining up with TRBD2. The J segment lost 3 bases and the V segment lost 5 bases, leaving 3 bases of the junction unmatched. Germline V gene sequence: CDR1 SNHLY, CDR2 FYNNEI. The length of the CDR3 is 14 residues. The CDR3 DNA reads TGTGCCAGCAGTTTGACTAGCGGGGTCTACGAGCAGTACTTC. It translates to CASSLTSGVYEQYF.

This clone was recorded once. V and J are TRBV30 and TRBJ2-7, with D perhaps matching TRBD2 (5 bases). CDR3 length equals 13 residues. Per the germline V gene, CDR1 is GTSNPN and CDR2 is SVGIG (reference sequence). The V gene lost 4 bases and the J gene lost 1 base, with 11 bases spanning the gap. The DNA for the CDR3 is TGTGCCTGGACCGGGGAGAATTCCTACGAGCAGTACTTC. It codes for CAWTGENSYEQYF.

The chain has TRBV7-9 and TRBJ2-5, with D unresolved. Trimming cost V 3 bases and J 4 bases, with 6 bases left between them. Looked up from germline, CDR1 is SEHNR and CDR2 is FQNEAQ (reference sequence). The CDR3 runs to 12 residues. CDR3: CASSFNGETQYF. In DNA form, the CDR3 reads TGTGCCAGCAGCTTTAACGGAGAGACCCAGTACTTC. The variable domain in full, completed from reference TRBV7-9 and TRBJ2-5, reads DTGVSQNPRHKITKRGQNVTFRCDPISEHNRLYWYRQTLGQGPEFLTYFQNEAQLEKSRLLSDRFSAERPKGSFSTLEIQRTEQGDSAMYLCASSFNGETQYFGPGTRLLVL.

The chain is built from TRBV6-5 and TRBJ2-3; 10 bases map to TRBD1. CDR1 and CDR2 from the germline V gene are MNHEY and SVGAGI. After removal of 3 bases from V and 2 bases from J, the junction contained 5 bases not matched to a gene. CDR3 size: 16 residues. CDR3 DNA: TGTGCCAGCAGTTATTCCGGGACAGGGGTCACAGATACGCAGTATTTT. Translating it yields CASSYSGTGVTDTQYF.

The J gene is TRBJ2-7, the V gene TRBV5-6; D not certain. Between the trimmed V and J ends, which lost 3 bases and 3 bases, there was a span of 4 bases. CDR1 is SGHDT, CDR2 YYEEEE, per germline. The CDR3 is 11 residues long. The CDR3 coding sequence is TGTGCCAGCAGCTCTCTCTACGAGCAGTACTTC. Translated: CASSSLYEQYF.

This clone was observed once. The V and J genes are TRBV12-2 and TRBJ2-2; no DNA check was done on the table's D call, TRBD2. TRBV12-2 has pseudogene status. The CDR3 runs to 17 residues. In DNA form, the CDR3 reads TGTGCAAGTCGCTTACCCCGTGGGGGGTCGGGCACCGGGGAGCTGTTTTTT. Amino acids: CASRLPRGGSGTGELFF.

The CDR3 here is CASSAPSSLRPFF. The DNA for the CDR3 is TGCGCCAGCAGCGCCCCCTCGAGTCTGCGTCCGTTCTTC. This chain uses TRBV5-1 with TRBJ2-1, with D unclear. The ends were cut back, 4 bases at V and 15 bases at J, with 20 bases in the middle. CDR1 is SGHRS, CDR2 YFSETQ, per germline. The CDR3 runs 13 residues. Using reference TRBV5-1 and TRBJ2-1 for the parts outside the CDR3, the full variable domain is KAGVTQTPRYLIKTRGQQVTLSCSPISGHRSVSWYQQTPGQGLQFLFEYFSETQRNKGNFPGRFSGRQFSNSRSEMNVSTLELGDSALYLCASSAPSSLRPFFGPGTRLTVL.

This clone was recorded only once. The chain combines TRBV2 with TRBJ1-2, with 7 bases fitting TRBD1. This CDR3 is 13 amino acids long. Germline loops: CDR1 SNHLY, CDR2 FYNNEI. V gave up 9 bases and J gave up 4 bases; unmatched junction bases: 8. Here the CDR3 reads CARLGDRAYGYTF. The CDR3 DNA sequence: TGTGCCAGGTTGGGGGACAGAGCCTATGGCTACACCTTC.

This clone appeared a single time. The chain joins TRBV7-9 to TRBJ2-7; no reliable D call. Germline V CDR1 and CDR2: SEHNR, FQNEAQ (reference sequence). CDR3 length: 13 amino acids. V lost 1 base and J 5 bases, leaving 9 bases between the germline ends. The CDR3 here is CASSLDSFDEQYF. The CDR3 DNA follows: TGTGCCAGCAGCTTAGATAGCTTCGACGAGCAGTACTTC.

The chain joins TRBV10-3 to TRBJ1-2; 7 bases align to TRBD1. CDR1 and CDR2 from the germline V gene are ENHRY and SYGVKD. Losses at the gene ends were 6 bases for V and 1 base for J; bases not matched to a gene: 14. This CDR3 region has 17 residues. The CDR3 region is CAIRVGQGEEINYGYTF. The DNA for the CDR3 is TGTGCCATCAGAGTTGGGCAGGGGGAAGAAATTAACTATGGCTACACCTTC.